Each of the 27 T cell receptor beta chains below was sequenced from the same sample in a study of regulatory T cells in long-lasting Graves disease. Libraries of TCR beta came from iRepertoire HTBI primers plus Arm-PCR of CDR3 regions. TCRdb re-called the multiplex PCR reads through MiXCR, storing one row per CDR3 protein. In the table there are 400,000 to 500,000 distinct CDR3 sequences, about 15% of which are singletons. Time point described: newly diagnosed GD, antithyroid drugs for less than 3 months. PBMC RNA was the source of the TCR library. This same sample was also taken into another study, of T cells in Graves' hyperthyroidism and ophthalmopathy.

The starting material was peripheral blood mononuclear cells (PBMCs), obtained at new diagnosis, from a patient treated with antithyroid drugs. Receptors originate from a woman in her twenties or thirties with Graves disease.

This clonotype turned up a few times. The chain is built from TRBV2 and TRBJ2-7, with D possibly matching TRBD2 (6 bases). V lost 1 base and J 3 bases, leaving 13 bases between the germline ends. Per germline, CDR1 SNHLY and CDR2 FYNNEI. The CDR3 extends over 15 amino acids. The CDR3 DNA reads TGTGCCAGCAGTGAAGGGAGGGTAGCTTACTACGAGCAGTACTTC. As protein: CASSEGRVAYYEQYF.

The table lists this clonotype with a count of one. The chain is built from TRBV12-5 and TRBJ2-1, with D uncertain. The CDR3 has 14 residues. Germline CDR1 reads LGHNT; CDR2 reads FRNRAP. V was pared by 1 base and J by 9 bases, with 13 bases between. The CDR3 spells CASGLESVLAEQFF. As DNA, the CDR3 is TGTGCTAGTGGTTTGGAATCCGTTTTGGCTGAGCAGTTCTTC.

The genes are TRBV30 and TRBJ2-3; D not resolved. The V end was cut by 4 bases, the J end by 0 bases, with 26 bases between. CDR3 length: 19 residues. CDR1 GTSNPN and CDR2 SVGIG come from the germline V gene (reference sequence). Here the CDR3 reads CAWKNFPASIYHSTDTQYF. Here the CDR3 DNA reads TGTGCCTGGAAAAACTTTCCGGCCAGTATATACCATAGCACAGATACGCAGTATTTT.

Ten or more counts support this clonotype. CDR3 sequence: CSARAVEHSNQPQHF. The CDR3 nucleotides are TGCAGTGCTAGGGCCGTGGAGCATAGCAATCAGCCCCAGCATTTT. This chain links TRBV20-1 with TRBJ1-5, with D unresolved. The V end lost 3 bases, the J end lost 0 bases, and 12 bases lay between the germline ends. CDR3 length: 15 amino acids. The germline gives CDR1 DFQATT, CDR2 SNEGSKA (reference sequence).

In this sample, this clonotype turned up a few times. The J gene is TRBJ2-1, the V gene TRBV9, with 15 bases identical to TRBD2. The CDR3 totals 17 residues. Germline loops: CDR1 SGDLS, CDR2 YYNGEE. The V gene end was trimmed by 3 bases and the J gene end by 8 bases; junction bases not matched to a gene: 9. CDR3 sequence (DNA): TGTGCCAGCAGCGGCCGTCACGGACTAGCGGGAGGGGATGAGCAGTTCTTC. It is translated as CASSGRHGLAGGDEQFF.

In its sample, this clonotype was seen many times. The CDR3 sequence: CAISERGQGRSNEAFF. DNA for the CDR3: TGTGCCATCAGTGAGCGCGGACAGGGGAGATCCAATGAAGCTTTCTTT. The V gene is TRBV10-3, the J gene TRBJ1-1; 9 bases line up with TRBD1. Germline assignment: CDR1 ENHRY and CDR2 SYGVKD. This CDR3 is built from 16 residues. With V trimmed by 2 bases and J by 7 bases, 11 bases remained unmatched.

This clonotype was counted ten times or more. The chain carries TRBV3-1 and TRBJ1-4; no clear D. The CDR3 consists of 14 residues. The ends were cut back, 6 bases at V and 7 bases at J, with 15 bases in the middle. Germline CDR1 reads LGHDT; CDR2 reads YNNKEL (reference sequence). CDR3 in amino acids: CASRPRVVSEKLFF. CDR3 bases: TGTGCCAGCAGACCCCGGGTGGTGAGTGAAAAACTGTTTTTT.

This clonotype has only a few counts. The chain links TRBV12-3 or TRBV12-4 to TRBJ1-4; no clear D gene. CDR3 length: 13 residues. V was trimmed by 3 bases and J by 6 bases, leaving 8 bases between them. This CDR3 is CASSFASYEKLFF. The CDR3 nucleotides are TGTGCCAGCAGTTTCGCAAGTTATGAAAAACTGTTTTTT.

This clonotype was observed many times. The chain carries TRBV7-9 and TRBJ1-1; D is possibly TRBD1 (5 bases). Germline-derived CDR1 and CDR2 are SEHNR and FQNEAQ (reference sequence). There are 14 residues in the CDR3. Trimming left V 3 bases short and J 6 bases short, with 14 bases between. DNA of the CDR3: TGTGCCAGCAGCTTGGTGGGGGGAGGATCTGAAGCTTTCTTT. Translated: CASSLVGGGSEAFF.

This CDR3 is CASSLAGDGYTF. The CDR3, as DNA: TGTGCCAGCAGCCTAGCAGGGGATGGCTACACCTTC. The rearrangement links TRBV14 to TRBJ1-2, with a weak D call TRBD1 (6 bases). V lost 4 bases, J lost 6 bases, and 9 bases lay in between. CDR3 size: 12 residues. Germline assignment: CDR1 SGHDN and CDR2 FVKESK.

This clonotype was detected many times. V gene TRBV27 combines with J gene TRBJ2-1, with TRBD2 matching over 10 bases. Trimming at V came to 5 bases and at J to 7 bases, leaving 8 bases not matched to a gene. This CDR3 region has 15 residues. Germline V lookup: CDR1 MNHEY, CDR2 SMNVEV (reference sequence). For the CDR3, the DNA is TGTGCCAGCAGTCCTCCGGGACTAGCGTTTAATGAGCAGTTCTTC. Translating it yields CASSPPGLAFNEQFF.

This clonotype was counted many times. The J gene is TRBJ1-2, the V gene TRBV3-1, with 7 bases that match TRBD1. In germline, CDR1 is LGHDT, CDR2 YNNKEL (reference sequence). The CDR3 totals 16 residues. V lost 2 bases to trimming and J lost 3 bases; unmatched junction nucleotides: 9. DNA for the CDR3: TGTGCCAGCAGCCAAAAGTCAGGGGGTTGGGACTATGGCTACACCTTC. It yields the protein CASSQKSGGWDYGYTF.

This clonotype was recorded a few times. CDR3 in DNA: TGTGCCGTCCGCCCGTACGGAGCTAGCAATCAGCCCCAGCATTTT. Protein sequence: CAVRPYGASNQPQHF. V gene TRBV7-9 combines with J gene TRBJ1-5; D gene unclear. With 11 bases removed from V and 0 bases from J, the gap between germline ends came to 17 bases. This CDR3 region has 15 residues. CDR1 and CDR2 from the germline V gene are SEHNR and FQNEAQ (reference sequence).

This clonotype was counted many times. The V call is TRBV18, the J call TRBJ2-1, with 9 bases aligning to TRBD2. CDR3 length equals 14 residues. J lost 9 bases, V lost 3 bases, and 6 bases had no gene match. Germline CDR1 is KGHSH and CDR2 is LQKENI. CDR3 residues: CASSPGLAGSEQFF. The CDR3 nucleotides read TGTGCCAGCTCACCCGGGCTAGCGGGAAGTGAGCAGTTCTTC.

This clonotype has ten or more counts. V and J are TRBV7-8 and TRBJ2-7, with D perhaps given as TRBD1 or TRBD2 (6 bases each). Trimming pared 2 bases from V and 2 bases from J, leaving 7 bases between. This CDR3 is 13 amino acids long. In germline, CDR1 is SGHVS, CDR2 FQNEAQ. CDR3 amino acids: CASSLRGAYEQYF. In DNA form, the CDR3 reads TGTGCCAGCAGCTTAAGGGGGGCCTACGAGCAGTACTTC.

V is TRBV15 and J is TRBJ1-1; no reliable D call. The germline CDR1 and CDR2 sequences are LNHNV and YYDKDF (reference sequence). There are 13 residues in the CDR3. Trimming left V 1 base short and J 5 bases short, with 8 bases between. The DNA for the CDR3 is TGTGCCACCAGCAGAGTTGGGCGGACTGAAGCTTTCTTT. Translated: CATSRVGRTEAFF. Together with reference TRBV15 and TRBJ1-1, the CDR3 gives the full variable domain: DAMVIQNPRYQVTQFGKPVTLSCSQTLNHNVMYWYQQKSSQAPKLLFHYYDKDFNNEADTPDNFQSRRPNTSFCFLDIRSPGLGDTAMYLCATSRVGRTEAFFGQGTRLTVV.

This clonotype was seen many times. The CDR3 DNA reads TGTGCCAGCAGTGAAGATCCAGGTAACAATGAGCAGTTCTTC. Translation: CASSEDPGNNEQFF. The rearrangement uses TRBV6-2 or TRBV6-3 and TRBJ2-1, with D uncertain. CDR1 and CDR2 (germline): MNHEY, SVGEGT. Trimming removed 5 bases from V and 5 bases from J, with 13 bases in between. This CDR3 spans 14 amino acids.

This clonotype was counted a few times. The genes are TRBV7-6 and TRBJ2-1; 8 bases are shared with TRBD2. Germline V gene sequence: CDR1 SGHVS, CDR2 FNYEAQ. V dropped 5 bases and J dropped 5; count of bases not matched to a gene: 8. This CDR3 has 15 amino acids. The CDR3 reads CASSPVSGAHNEQFF. CDR3 bases: TGTGCCAGCAGCCCAGTTAGCGGGGCTCACAATGAGCAGTTCTTC.

This chain uses TRBV7-9 with TRBJ1-5; TRBD1 might be the D (6 bases). V shed 5 bases and J shed 7 bases, with 24 bases lying between them. CDR1 is SEHNR and CDR2 is FQNEAQ in the germline V gene (reference sequence). The CDR3 consists of 17 residues. The CDR3 loop is CASSDSATGKGEQPQHF. The CDR3 region has the DNA TGTGCCAGCAGCGACTCAGCCACAGGGAAAGGGGAACAGCCCCAGCATTTT.

This clonotype showed up many times. V usage is TRBV19 and J usage is TRBJ2-5; no definite D call. The germline CDR1 and CDR2 sequences are LNHDA and SQIVND (reference sequence). The CDR3 loop spans 13 amino acids. V lost 5 bases and J 5 bases, leaving 12 bases between the germline ends. The CDR3 reads CASSWSSYETQYF. DNA of the CDR3: TGTGCCAGTAGTTGGAGCAGCTACGAGACCCAGTACTTC.

This clonotype has just a few counts. The chain joins TRBV7-9 to TRBJ2-3, with no clear D. V shed 5 bases and J shed 2 bases, with 5 bases lying between them. Per the germline V gene, CDR1 is SEHNR and CDR2 is FQNEAQ (reference sequence). The CDR3 extends over 12 amino acids. As DNA, the CDR3 is TGTGCCAGCAGCGGAATCACAGATACGCAGTATTTT. Translated, it gives CASSGITDTQYF.

This clonotype was seen repeatedly, ten times or more. This chain connects TRBV11-3 to TRBJ2-1; TRBD2 aligns across 9 bases. CDR3 length equals 20 residues. The trim removed 5 bases at V and 5 bases at J, leaving 22 bases unmatched. The V gene's germline CDR1 is SGHNT and CDR2 YENEEA. The CDR3 nucleotides are TGTGCCAGCAGCCTAGGGATCCGACTAGCGGAGAGGCCCCTTAACAATGAGCAGTTCTTC. As protein: CASSLGIRLAERPLNNEQFF.

In its sample, this clonotype was seen many times. A read error may produce the germline difference seen at one junction end. The chain is built from TRBV5-1 and TRBJ2-1, with a possible D match to TRBD1 (8 bases). Germline V gene data show CDR1 as SGHRS and CDR2 as YFSETQ. CDR3 length: 14 amino acids. The chain's CDR3 is CASSTGQGGNEQFF. As DNA, the CDR3 is TGTGCCAGCAGTACAGGACAGGGAGGGAATGAGCAGTTCTTC.

This clonotype was counted a few times. The CDR3 here is CASSRSASGAYEQYF. CDR3 DNA sequence: TGCGCCAGCAGTCGGTCGGCCTCTGGGGCGTACGAGCAGTACTTC. V is TRBV10-1 and J is TRBJ2-7; D is possibly TRBD1 (5 bases). Trimming removed 5 bases at V and 4 bases at J, with 18 bases between. Germline values: CDR1 WNHNN, CDR2 SYGVQD (reference sequence). The CDR3 spans 15 residues.

This clonotype showed up many times. The rearrangement joins TRBV7-3 to TRBJ1-1; unclear D gene. CDR3 length: 13 amino acids. The germline V and J ends were trimmed by 6 bases and 4 bases, with 12 bases remaining between them. CDR1 is SGHTA, CDR2 FQGTGA, per germline. The CDR3 sequence is CASSLGGGTEAFF. The CDR3 DNA follows: TGTGCCAGCAGTTTGGGAGGCGGCACTGAAGCTTTCTTT.

In this sample, this clonotype turned up many times. One end of the junction does not line up with germline, which may come from a read error. The V gene is TRBV5-6, the J gene TRBJ2-5, with D unresolved. The V gene's germline CDR1 is SGHDT and CDR2 YYEEEE. The CDR3 covers 15 residues. Here the CDR3 DNA reads TGTGCCAGCAACTTGCCGAAGCCAAACGGAGAGACCCAGTACTTC. Its protein is CASNLPKPNGETQYF.

The V call is TRBV6-2 or TRBV6-3, the J call TRBJ2-1; 8 nucleotides line up with TRBD2. The CDR3 contains 16 residues. CDR1 and CDR2 (germline): MNHEY, SVGEGT. The V gene end was trimmed by 7 bases and the J gene end by 7 bases; junction bases not matched to a gene: 15. CDR3 sequence: CASTSPPGGLGNEQFF. The CDR3 nucleotides are TGTGCCAGCACCTCCCCTCCGGGGGGGCTGGGGAATGAGCAGTTCTTC.